This T cell receptor beta chain was captured by sequencing in a study of siplizumab effects on memory and regulatory T cells. This clone has only a few counts. Its target is unknown. Whole-study results and caveats: Naive T cells seemed more diverse than memory cells and seemed major alloresponse contributors. Significantly reduced by siplizumab was the cumulative frequency of alloreactive sequences, namely those traceable to unstimulated CD4+ memory cells. Mapping to unstimulated subsets was achieved for only a minor fraction of alloreactive clones.

Assays were performed on 9.7 x 10^4 or so TCR templates per sample. The assay was immunoSEQ multiplex PCR, and TCRdb's table has in-frame clones only and misses some. This sample has 80,000 to 130,000 clones, with around 90% found just once. This CDR3 is 15 amino acids long. The V segment lost 2 bases and the J segment 3 bases; nucleotides outside the gene matches: 6. CDR1 and CDR2 (germline): MNHEY, SVGAGI. Sequencing was performed on CD4+ T cells sorted from blood. This TCR was recovered from a human donor in good health. Some clones in this sample may be carry-over from other donors' samples. The chain carries TRBV6-5 and TRBJ2-7, with 8 bases that match TRBD1. In nucleotides, the CDR3 is TGTGCCAGCAGTTACCAGGGGGCACCATACTACGAGCAGTACTTC. Translated: CASSYQGAPYYEQYF.